This note documents a single T cell receptor (beta chain) sequence. The antigen is not known. CDR1 and CDR2 from the germline V gene are MGHDK and SYGVNS. The length of the CDR3 is 16 residues. V was shortened by 2 bases and J by 0 bases, with 11 bases between the two germline ends. This sample is part of a study of identical twins. Study-wide points: Models underpredicted monozygotic twin sharing of out-of-frame TCR alpha. Whereas memory repertoires showed no such difference, abundant cord blood beta clonotypes carried fewer insertions.

TCRdb re-analysed the 5' RACE reads in MiXCR, keeping a single row per CDR3 protein. Of approximately 690,000 distinct CDR3 sequences listed, 6% to 6.5% are singletons. This TCR came from a man aged 18 to 29 in good health. The specimen was naive T cells sorted from blood. This sequence joins TRBV25-1 and TRBJ1-3; tentatively, D is TRBD1 (5 bases). CDR3 loop: CASSEAGRISGNTIYF. CDR3 in DNA: TGTGCCAGCAGTGAAGCGGGACGGATCTCTGGAAACACCATATATTTT.